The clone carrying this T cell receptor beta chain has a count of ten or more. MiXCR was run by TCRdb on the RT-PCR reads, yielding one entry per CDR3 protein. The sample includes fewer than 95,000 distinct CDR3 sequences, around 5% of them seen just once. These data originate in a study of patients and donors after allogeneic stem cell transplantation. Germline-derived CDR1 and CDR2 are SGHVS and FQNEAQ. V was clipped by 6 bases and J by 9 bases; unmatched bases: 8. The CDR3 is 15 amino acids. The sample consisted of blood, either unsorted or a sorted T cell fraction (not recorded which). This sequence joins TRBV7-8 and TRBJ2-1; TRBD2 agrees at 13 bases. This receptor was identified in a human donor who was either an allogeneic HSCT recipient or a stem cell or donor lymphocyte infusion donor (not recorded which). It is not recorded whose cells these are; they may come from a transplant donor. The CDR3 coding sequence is TGTGCCAGCAGTCTAGGACTAGCGGGAGTAAGTGAGCAGTTCTTC. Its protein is CASSLGLAGVSEQFF. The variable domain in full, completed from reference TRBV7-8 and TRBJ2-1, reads GAGVSQSPRYKVAKRGQDVALRCDPISGHVSLFWYQQALGQGPEFLTYFQNEAQLDKSGLPSDRFFAERPEGSVSTLKIQRTQQEDSAVYLCASSLGLAGVSEQFFGPGTRLTVL.